The 27 T cell receptor beta chains given below trace back to one sample, sequenced in a study of blood T cell repertoires in COVID-19. Measured with immunoSEQ multiplex PCR; TCRdb has only the in-frame clones, and not every one. In the table there are 300,000 to 400,000 clones, 87% of which are singletons. Specimen: peripheral blood. The source of these receptors is a woman aged 45-59 years who had recovered from COVID-19.

V and J are TRBV9 and TRBJ2-5; 12 nucleotides align to TRBD1. This CDR3 is 15 amino acids long. Germline V gene lookup returns CDR1 SGDLS and CDR2 YYNGEE. V lost 2 bases to trimming and J lost 5 bases; unmatched junction nucleotides: 4. The CDR3 sequence: CASSVGTGGAETQYF. The CDR3 DNA is TGTGCCAGCAGCGTTGGGACAGGGGGCGCGGAGACCCAGTACTTC. Filled out from reference TRBV9 and TRBJ2-5, the complete variable domain reads DSGVTQTPKHLITATGQRVTLRCSPRSGDLSVYWYQQSLDQGLQFLIQYYNGEERAKGNILERFSAQQFPDLHSELNLSSLELGDSALYFCASSVGTGGAETQYFGPGTRLLVL.

The chain recombines TRBV19 with TRBJ2-1, with TRBD1 identical over 8 bases. The CDR3 totals 14 residues. V lost 8 bases to trimming and J lost 6 bases; unmatched junction nucleotides: 9. Germline loops: CDR1 LNHDA, CDR2 SQIVND (reference sequence). Here the CDR3 reads CASRWTGRSNEQFF. In nucleotides, the CDR3 is TGTGCCAGTCGATGGACAGGGCGAAGCAATGAGCAGTTCTTC.

The V call is TRBV9, the J call TRBJ2-7; 8 bases match TRBD1. The CDR3 covers 16 residues. CDR1 and CDR2 (germline): SGDLS, YYNGEE. Trimming cost V 4 bases and J 4 bases; bases outside gene matches: 13. CDR3: CASSTSPGTGLYEQYF. The CDR3 coding sequence is TGTGCCAGCAGCACTAGTCCCGGGACAGGACTTTACGAGCAGTACTTC.

This clone was counted a single time. J is TRBJ1-4 and V is TRBV18; D unresolved. Germline lookup yields CDR1 KGHSH and CDR2 LQKENI. This CDR3 has 15 residues. V was pared by 5 bases and J by 8 bases, with 18 bases between. CDR3 sequence: CASSFRPPWEEKLFF. The CDR3 DNA sequence: TGTGCCAGCTCATTCCGGCCCCCGTGGGAGGAAAAACTGTTTTTT.

The CDR3, as DNA: TGTGCCAGCAGCCTAGCGGGAGAAGCGCAGTATTTT. It codes for CASSLAGEAQYF. This sequence joins TRBV6-2 or TRBV6-3 and TRBJ2-3; 10 bases are shared with TRBD2. The germline CDR1 and CDR2 sequences are MNHEY and SVGEGT. Unmatched junction bases numbered 4, after V lost 6 bases and J lost 10 bases. The CDR3 is made up of 12 amino acids.

The chain employs TRBV5-1 and TRBJ1-2; TRBD1 agrees at 9 bases. Germline CDR1 SGHRS, CDR2 YFSETQ. This CDR3 is 15 amino acids long. V shed 3 bases and J 4 bases; nucleotides not matched to a gene: 7. CDR3 region: CASSWVTGGSYGYTF. CDR3 nucleotides: TGCGCCAGCAGCTGGGTGACAGGGGGGAGCTATGGCTACACCTTC.

The gene calls are TRBV6-5 and TRBJ1-1; D unresolved. This CDR3 region has 15 residues. Germline-derived CDR1 and CDR2 are MNHEY and SVGAGI. With 1 base removed from V and 1 base from J, the gap between germline ends came to 10 bases. The CDR3 here is CASSYFGAGNTEAFF. The CDR3 bases are TGTGCCAGCAGTTACTTCGGTGCCGGGAACACTGAAGCTTTCTTT.

This chain uses TRBV11-3 with TRBJ2-1, with 9 bases identical to TRBD2. The trim removed 6 bases at V and 3 bases at J, leaving 6 bases unmatched. Germline CDR1 SGHNT, CDR2 YENEEA. The CDR3 is 15 amino acids. The CDR3, as DNA: TGTGCCAGCAGTCGACTTAGCGGGGGCTACAATGAGCAGTTCTTC. Translating gives CASSRLSGGYNEQFF. The full variable domain, rest sourced from reference TRBV11-3 and TRBJ2-1, is EAGVVQSPRYKIIEKKQPVAFWCNPISGHNTLYWYLQNLGQGPELLIRYENEEAVDDSQLPKDRFSAERLKGVDSTLKIQPAELGDSAVYLCASSRLSGGYNEQFFGPGTRLTVL.

This clone was seen just once. The chain has TRBV7-9 and TRBJ1-4; D is possibly TRBD1 (6 bases). The germline V gene encodes CDR1 SEHNR and CDR2 FQNEAQ (reference sequence). The germline V and J ends were trimmed by 5 bases and 5 bases, with 12 bases remaining between them. This CDR3 has 14 residues. The CDR3 is CASSPGGLNEKLFF. DNA for the CDR3: TGTGCCAGCAGCCCGGGGGGGCTGAATGAAAAACTGTTTTTT.

This clone turned up a few times. V gene TRBV7-2 combines with J gene TRBJ1-1; D is uncertain. The CDR3 has 13 amino acids. V lost 3 bases and J 1 base, leaving 6 bases between the germline ends. Germline loops: CDR1 SGHTA, CDR2 FQGNSA. The CDR3 bases are TGTGCCAGCAGCTTCGGGTCGAACACTGAAGCTTTCTTT. It specifies CASSFGSNTEAFF. The full variable domain, rest sourced from reference TRBV7-2 and TRBJ1-1, is GAGVSQSPSNKVTEKGKDVELRCDPISGHTALYWYRQSLGQGLEFLIYFQGNSAPDKSGLPSDRFSAERTGGSVSTLTIQRTQQEDSAVYLCASSFGSNTEAFFGQGTRLTVV.

This clone was counted only a few times. The V and J genes are TRBV29-1 and TRBJ2-2; 11 bases line up with TRBD1. Germline CDR1 reads SQVTM; CDR2 reads ANQGSEA. This CDR3 is built from 17 residues. J gave up 8 bases and V 5 bases, and 16 bases lay outside the gene matches. DNA of the CDR3: TGCAGCGTTCCTTCCCAGAAAGGACAGGGGGCAGCGGGGGAGCTGTTTTTT. This codes for CSVPSQKGQGAAGELFF.

CDR3 amino acids: CASSLEVARYEQYF. Here the CDR3 DNA reads TGCGCCAGCAGCTTGGAAGTAGCTCGGTACGAGCAGTACTTC. V gene TRBV5-1 combines with J gene TRBJ2-7; no firm D call. The germline CDR1 and CDR2 sequences are SGHRS and YFSETQ. V was pared by 0 bases and J by 4 bases, with 11 bases between. The CDR3 covers 14 residues.

This clone was seen once. The rearrangement links TRBV7-2 to TRBJ2-5; the match to TRBD2 covers 9 bases. The J segment lost 5 bases and the V segment lost 1 base, leaving 5 bases of the junction unmatched. In germline, CDR1 is SGHTA, CDR2 FQGNSA. The CDR3 has 15 residues. This chain's CDR3 is CASSLVSGGTETQYF. DNA of the CDR3: TGTGCCAGCAGCTTAGTCAGCGGGGGGACGGAGACCCAGTACTTC.

This chain links TRBV27 with TRBJ1-6; possibly TRBD1 for D (5 bases). The CDR3 has 16 residues. Germline V gives CDR1 MNHEY, CDR2 SMNVEV (reference sequence). V lost 5 bases to trimming and J lost 0 bases, with 11 bases between them. The CDR3 here is CASSPETDSYNSPLHF. The CDR3 bases are TGTGCCAGCAGTCCTGAGACAGACTCCTATAATTCACCCCTCCACTTT.

This chain joins TRBV5-1 and TRBJ2-5; no definite D call. The CDR3 consists of 15 residues. Trimming left V 1 base short and J 4 bases short, with 14 bases between. Germline V lookup: CDR1 SGHRS, CDR2 YFSETQ. The CDR3 coding sequence is TGCGCCAGCAGCTTGTTACACGACTTGTCAGAGACCCAGTACTTC. Protein: CASSLLHDLSETQYF.

J is TRBJ1-1 and V is TRBV6-5; D gene ambiguous. Looked up from germline, CDR1 is MNHEY and CDR2 is SVGAGI. Trimming stripped 2 bases from V and 1 base from J, with 11 bases between. The CDR3 consists of 15 residues. The CDR3 spells CASSYVAGPNTEAFF. The CDR3, as DNA: TGTGCCAGCAGTTACGTTGCGGGCCCGAACACTGAAGCTTTCTTT.

V gene TRBV2 combines with J gene TRBJ1-3; the D is unclear. V shed 6 bases and J shed 4 bases, with 4 bases lying between them. CDR3 size: 11 residues. Per germline, CDR1 SNHLY and CDR2 FYNNEI. For the CDR3, the DNA is TGTGCCAGCAGGCTAGGAAACACCATATATTTT. This encodes CASRLGNTIYF.

V gene TRBV28 combines with J gene TRBJ1-5; D might be TRBD1 (5 bases). The CDR3 runs 11 residues. Trimming took 7 bases from V and 9 from J, leaving 10 bases between them. Per germline, CDR1 MDHEN and CDR2 SYDVKM. The CDR3 region has the DNA TGTGCCAGCACCGCAAGGGGGCCCCAGCATTTT. Translation gives CASTARGPQHF.

The V and J genes are TRBV10-3 and TRBJ2-5; possible D gene TRBD1, 6 bases. The V gene lost 8 bases and the J gene lost 3 bases, with 10 bases spanning the gap. This CDR3 is built from 12 residues. The germline V gene has CDR1 ENHRY and CDR2 SYGVKD. DNA for the CDR3: TGTGCCATCTCCCGGACAGAAGAGACCCAGTACTTC. It codes for CAISRTEETQYF.

The chain links TRBV1 to TRBJ2-2; the table calls TRBD1, which could not be checked here. TRBV1 is a pseudogene segment. There are 14 residues in the CDR3. The CDR3: CTSTQGGRPGELFF. Here the CDR3 DNA reads TGCACCAGCACGCAGGGTGGGCGTCCCGGGGAGCTGTTTTTT.

The V call is TRBV30, the J call TRBJ1-2, with D tentatively TRBD1 (5 bases). The V end lost 5 bases, the J end lost 3 bases, and 7 bases lay between the germline ends. The CDR3 has 11 amino acids. The germline gives CDR1 GTSNPN, CDR2 SVGIG (reference sequence). CDR3: CAWQTDYGYTF. CDR3 nucleotides: TGTGCCTGGCAGACAGACTATGGCTACACCTTC. The entire variable domain, with the rest obtained from reference TRBV30 and TRBJ1-2, is as follows: SQTIHQWPATLVQPVGSPLSLECTVEGTSNPNLYWYRQAAGRGLQLLFYSVGIGQISSEVPQNLSASRPQDRQFILSSKKLLLSDSGFYLCAWQTDYGYTFGSGTRLTVV.

V usage is TRBV11-2 and J usage is TRBJ1-2, with 9 positions matching TRBD1. V lost 4 bases to trimming and J lost 3 bases; unmatched junction nucleotides: 6. This CDR3 comprises 15 residues. Looked up from germline, CDR1 is SGHAT and CDR2 is FQNNGV. The CDR3 sequence: CASSSLRDRDYGYTF. The CDR3 DNA sequence: TGTGCCAGCAGCTCACTCCGGGACAGGGACTATGGCTACACCTTC.

This clone was seen only a few times. The genes are TRBV9 and TRBJ2-1; TRBD2 might be the D (6 bases). The CDR3 length is 18 residues. CDR1 is SGDLS and CDR2 is YYNGEE in the germline V gene. V shed 0 bases and J shed 2 bases, with 18 bases lying between them. This CDR3 reads CASSVGSLRDIAYNEQFF. The CDR3 DNA sequence: TGTGCCAGCAGCGTAGGATCGTTGCGGGATATCGCCTACAATGAGCAGTTCTTC.

This clone was seen once. The V gene is TRBV4-2, the J gene TRBJ2-7; 11 nucleotides align to TRBD2. The germline V gene has CDR1 LGHNA and CDR2 YNFKEQ. This CDR3 region has 17 residues. Unmatched junction bases numbered 8, after V lost 2 bases and J lost 2 bases. CDR3 nucleotide sequence: TGTGCCAGCAGCCAATCAGCCGGGACTAGCGGTACCTACGAGCAGTACTTC. It translates to CASSQSAGTSGTYEQYF.

The V call is TRBV28, the J call TRBJ1-2; tentative D call: TRBD1 (6 bases). Trimming stripped 4 bases from V and 4 bases from J, with 22 bases between. This CDR3 region has 17 residues. From germline, CDR1 is MDHEN and CDR2 SYDVKM. Here the CDR3 reads CASSSPRTASGGYGYTF. The DNA of the CDR3 is TGTGCCAGCAGTTCGCCTCGGACAGCCTCGGGCGGCTATGGCTACACCTTC.

The chain employs TRBV6-4 and TRBJ2-1; 9 nucleotides match TRBD2. Germline-derived CDR1 and CDR2 are MRHNA and SNTAGT. After removal of 5 bases from V and 6 bases from J, the junction contained 8 bases not matched to a gene. This CDR3 spans 15 amino acids. CDR3 in amino acids: CASSLQAGGSNEQFF. As DNA, the CDR3 is TGTGCCAGCAGTCTACAAGCGGGAGGATCCAATGAGCAGTTCTTC.

Here the CDR3 DNA reads TGTGCCAGCAGCTCCGGTGCAACTAATGAAAAACTGTTTTTT. It encodes CASSSGATNEKLFF. The chain has TRBV11-1 and TRBJ1-4, with D unclear. The germline gives CDR1 SGHAT, CDR2 FQDESV (reference sequence). CDR3 size: 14 residues. Between the trimmed V and J ends, which lost 4 bases and 0 bases, there was a span of 6 bases.